The sequence of this T cell receptor (beta chain) was determined in a study of blood T cell repertoires in COVID-19. Study context: Sample material is recorded as cDNA or gDNA derived from T cells, B-cell-depleted T cells, or PBMCs.

Generated by immunoSEQ multiplex PCR, the TCRdb table keeps only in-frame clones and is missing some. The data show roughly 140,000 clones, with roughly 90% seen just once and 2% to 2.5% held by the top ten. V was pared by 0 bases and J by 7 bases, with 7 bases of the junction left unmatched. Germline V gene data show CDR1 as SGHDT and CDR2 as YYEEEE. The CDR3 spans 15 residues. This clonotype was sampled from a human donor in a cohort sampled during active COVID-19. The chain carries TRBV5-6 and TRBJ2-1, with 7 bases identical to TRBD2. Sequencing was carried out using peripheral blood. The CDR3 nucleotides read TGTGCCAGCAGCTTGGAGGGCAGCGGGAAGAATGAGCAGTTCTTC. This gives the protein CASSLEGSGKNEQFF.